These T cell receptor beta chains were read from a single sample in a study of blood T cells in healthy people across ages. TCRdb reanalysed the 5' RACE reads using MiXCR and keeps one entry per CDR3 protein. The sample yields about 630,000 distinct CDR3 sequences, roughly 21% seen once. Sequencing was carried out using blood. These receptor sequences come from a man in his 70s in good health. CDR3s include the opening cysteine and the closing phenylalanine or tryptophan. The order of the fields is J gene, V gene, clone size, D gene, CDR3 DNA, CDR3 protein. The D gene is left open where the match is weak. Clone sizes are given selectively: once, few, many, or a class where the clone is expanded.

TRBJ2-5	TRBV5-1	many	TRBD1	TGTGCCAGCAGCTTAGGGGACAGCCAAGAGACCCAGTACTTC	CASSLGDSQETQYF
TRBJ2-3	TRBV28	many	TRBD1	TGTGCCAGCAGTTTTCCACAGGGGATAGATACGCAGTATTTT	CASSFPQGIDTQYF
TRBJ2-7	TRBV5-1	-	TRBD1	TGCGCCAGCAGCTCGACAGGGGGCCTTTTCTACGAGCAGTACTTC	CASSSTGGLFYEQYF
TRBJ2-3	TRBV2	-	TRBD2	TGTGCCAGGAGCGGAGGACTAGCGGGAAGGGGGACAGATACGCAGTATTTT	CARSGGLAGRGTDTQYF
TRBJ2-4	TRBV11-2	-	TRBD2	TGTGCCAGCAGCCCCCTACGGACTAGCTTTACCAAAAACATTCAGTACTTC	CASSPLRTSFTKNIQYF
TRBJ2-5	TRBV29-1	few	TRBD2	TGCAGCGTTGAACGGCCTAGCGGCTTTCCTTTCCAAGAGACCCAGTACTTC	CSVERPSGFPFQETQYF
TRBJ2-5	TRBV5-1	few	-	TGCGCCAGCAGCTTATATATCGGAGAGACCCAGTACTTC	CASSLYIGETQYF
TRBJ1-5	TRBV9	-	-	TGTGCCAGCAGCGTAGGGTCGTCCAATCAGCCCCAGCATTTT	CASSVGSSNQPQHF
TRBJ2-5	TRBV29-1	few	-	TGCAGCATCGAGGAGGGGGAGACCCAGTACTTC	CSIEEGETQYF
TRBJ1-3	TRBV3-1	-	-	TGTGCCAGCAGCCTGTTAACGGGTGGAAACACCATATATTTT	CASSLLTGGNTIYF
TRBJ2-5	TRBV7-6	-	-	TGTGCCAGCAGCCGGGTCATCACACGGGGCCGATTACAAGAGACCCAGTACTTC	CASSRVITRGRLQETQYF
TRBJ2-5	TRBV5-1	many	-	TGCGCCAGCAGCACCTCAGGGGTTGACGAGACCCAGTACTTC	CASSTSGVDETQYF
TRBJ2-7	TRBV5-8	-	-	TGTGCCAGCAGTGTGGGTCGGACTATCTCCTACGAGCAGTACTTC	CASSVGRTISYEQYF
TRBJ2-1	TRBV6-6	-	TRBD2	TGTGCCAGCAGTCCCCCGGGTCTAGCGGGAGAGAATGAGCAGTTCTTC	CASSPPGLAGENEQFF
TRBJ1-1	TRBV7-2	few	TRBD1	TGTGCCAGCAGCCCACAGACAGGGGGCGCGACTGAAGCTTTCTTT	CASSPQTGGATEAFF
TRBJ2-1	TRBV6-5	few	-	TGTGCCAGCAATCGTGGCAATGAGCAGTTCTTC	CASNRGNEQFF
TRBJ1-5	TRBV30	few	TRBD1	TGTGCCTGGAGTTTAACAGGGGGGAGCAATCAGCCCCAGCATTTT	CAWSLTGGSNQPQHF
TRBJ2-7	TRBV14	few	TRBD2	TGTGCCAGCAGACCCAGCGGGAGCACCTACGAGCAGTACTTC	CASRPSGSTYEQYF
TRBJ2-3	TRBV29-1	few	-	TGCAGCGTTGACGATACGCAGTATTTT	CSVDDTQYF
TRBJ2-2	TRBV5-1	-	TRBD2	TGCGCCAGCAGCTACGGAGCGGGGGCGAACACCGGGGAGCTGTTTTTT	CASSYGAGANTGELFF
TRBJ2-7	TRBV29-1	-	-	TGCAGCGTTGAACCCAGGGGAGAGGGCAAGCAGTACTTC	CSVEPRGEGKQYF
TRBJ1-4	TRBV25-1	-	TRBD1	TGTGCCGGCAGTTCGGCCGGGACAGGGGGTGAAAAACTGTTTTTT	CAGSSAGTGGEKLFF
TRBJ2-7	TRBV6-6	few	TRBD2	TGTGCCAGCAGTTACTCGAATCGCGGGAGCGAGTACGAGCAGTACTTC	CASSYSNRGSEYEQYF
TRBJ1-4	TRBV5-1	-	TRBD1	TGCGCCAGCAGCTTGGAAACAGGGGCCGGCGAAAAACTGTTTTTT	CASSLETGAGEKLFF
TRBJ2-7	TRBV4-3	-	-	TGCGCCAGCAGCCATGCAACGGGGGCTGCCTCCTACGAGCAGTACTTC	CASSHATGAASYEQYF
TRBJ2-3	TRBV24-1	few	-	TGTGCCACCAGTGGAAGTGGTGTAGATACGCAGTATTTT	CATSGSGVDTQYF
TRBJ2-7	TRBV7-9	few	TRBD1	TGTGCCAGCATCAAGGACAGGTACTCCTACGAGCAGTACTTC	CASIKDRYSYEQYF
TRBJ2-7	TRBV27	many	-	TGTGCCAGCAGTTCGGCGGCCCCCCGTACCTACGAGCAGTACTTC	CASSSAAPRTYEQYF
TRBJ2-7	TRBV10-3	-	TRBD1	TGTGCCATCACAGTCGGTCAGGGGGAATCCTACGAGCAGTACTTC	CAITVGQGESYEQYF
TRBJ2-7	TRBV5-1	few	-	TGCGCCAGCAGCTTTATAACGGCCCCGGACAATTCCTACGAGCAGTACTTC	CASSFITAPDNSYEQYF
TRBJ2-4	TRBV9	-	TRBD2	TGTGCCAGCAGCGTTAGCGGGAGTACTCAAAGCATTCAGTACTTC	CASSVSGSTQSIQYF
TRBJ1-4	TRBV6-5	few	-	TGTGCCAGCAGTTCGCCGGGACTGGGGAATGAAAAACTGTTTTTT	CASSSPGLGNEKLFF
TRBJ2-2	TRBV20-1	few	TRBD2	TGCAGTGCCACTAGCGGGAGCGCCGGGGAGCTGTTTTTT	CSATSGSAGELFF
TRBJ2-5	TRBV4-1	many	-	TGCGCCAGCAGCCAAGATCGGGTGCAGGGGACCCAGTACTTC	CASSQDRVQGTQYF
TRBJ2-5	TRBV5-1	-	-	TGCGCCAGCAGCTTGGAGGAGGGCAGCTCAACCCAGTACTTC	CASSLEEGSSTQYF
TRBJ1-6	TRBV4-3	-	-	TGCGCCAGCAGCCAAGGGGCAGGGGATGATTCACCCCTCCACTTT	CASSQGAGDDSPLHF
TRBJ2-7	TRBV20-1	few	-	TGCAGTGCTACGAAAGCGGAGAGCTCCTACGAGCAGTACTTC	CSATKAESSYEQYF
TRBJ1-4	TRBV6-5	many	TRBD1	TGTGCCAGCAGTTTCGAAGGGACAGCTGGGAGGAGGACTAATGAAAAACTGTTTTTT	CASSFEGTAGRRTNEKLFF
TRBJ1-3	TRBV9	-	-	TGCGCCAGCAGCGTAGACCGGGGGAACTCTGGAAACACCATATATTTT	CASSVDRGNSGNTIYF
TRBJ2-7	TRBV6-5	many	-	TGTGCCAGCAGTTACTCGAGAGGACAAGCCTACGAGCAGTACTTC	CASSYSRGQAYEQYF
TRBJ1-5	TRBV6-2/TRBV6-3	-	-	TGTGCCAGCAGTTACGACTCGAATCAGCCCCAGCATTTT	CASSYDSNQPQHF
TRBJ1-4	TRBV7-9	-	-	TGTGCTAGCAGCTTAGAGGTATCGAATGAAAAACTGTTTTTT	CASSLEVSNEKLFF
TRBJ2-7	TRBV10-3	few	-	TGTGCCATCAGTGAGTCAGGAGGTAGCTCCTACGAGCAGTACTTC	CAISESGGSSYEQYF
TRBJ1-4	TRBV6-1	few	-	TGTGCCAGCAGTGAAGCGGTCGGATTTGAAAAACTGTTTTTT	CASSEAVGFEKLFF
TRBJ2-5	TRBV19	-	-	TGTGCCAGTAGTATAGTAAACAGGCAAGAGACCCAGTACTTC	CASSIVNRQETQYF
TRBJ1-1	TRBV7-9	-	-	TGTGCCAGCAGCTCCACAGGGCGCCCCCCTGAAGCTTTCTTT	CASSSTGRPPEAFF
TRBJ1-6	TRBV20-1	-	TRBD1	TGCAGTGCTAGAGGTCTCGAGACAGGGGGGAATAATTCACCCCTCCACTTT	CSARGLETGGNNSPLHF
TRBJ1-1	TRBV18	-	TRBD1	TGTGCCAGCTCACGACGGACAGGGAACACTGAAGCTTTCTTT	CASSRRTGNTEAFF
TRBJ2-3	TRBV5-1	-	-	TGCGCCAGCAGCTTTACGCGGGAACCCCCCTTGTATTTT	CASSFTREPPLYF
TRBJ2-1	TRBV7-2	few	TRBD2	TGTGCCAGCAGCTTAGTTGTCGGGAGGCTCTATGAGCAGTTCTTC	CASSLVVGRLYEQFF
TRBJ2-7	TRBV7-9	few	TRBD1	TGTGCCTGCAGGCTGGGACAGGGGAGCCACGAGCAGTACTTC	CACRLGQGSHEQYF
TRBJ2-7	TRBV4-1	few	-	TGCGCCAGCAGCCGAGCGGGCGTTTACGTGCAGTACTTC	CASSRAGVYVQYF
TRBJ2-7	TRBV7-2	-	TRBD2	TGTGCCAGCAGCACCACTAGCGGGAAGAACTACGAGCAGTACTTC	CASSTTSGKNYEQYF
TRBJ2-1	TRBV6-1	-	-	TGTGCCAGCAAGGAGGGGGCTGGTAATGAGCAGTTCTTC	CASKEGAGNEQFF
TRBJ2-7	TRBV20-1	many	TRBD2	TGCAGTGCCGCCGACGCTAGCGGATTATACGAGCAGTACTTC	CSAADASGLYEQYF
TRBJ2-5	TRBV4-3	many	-	TGCGCCAGCAGCCAAGAACACCAAGGGACCCAGTACTTC	CASSQEHQGTQYF
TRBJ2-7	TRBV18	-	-	TGTGCCAGCTCATCACCCTCCTCCGAGCAGTACTTC	CASSSPSSEQYF
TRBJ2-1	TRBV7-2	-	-	TGTGCCAGCAGAACCCATAGCAGCTCCTACAATGAGCAGTTCTTC	CASRTHSSSYNEQFF
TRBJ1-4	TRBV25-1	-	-	TGTGCCAGCAGTGATTTTACGGAGGCAACTAATGAAAAACTGTTTTTT	CASSDFTEATNEKLFF
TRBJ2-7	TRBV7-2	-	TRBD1	TGTGCCAGCAGCTTAGCGAATACAGGGGCCGAGCAGTACTTC	CASSLANTGAEQYF